This TCR beta chain derives from a study of T-cell memory formation after mild COVID-19. V gave up 6 bases and J gave up 4 bases, with 17 bases separating them. The CDR3 spans 15 residues. TCRdb redid the calling of the 5' RACE reads with MiXCR, one entry per CDR3 protein. Of 300,000 to 400,000 distinct CDR3 sequences detected, under 30% appear once; the ten largest clones hold roughly 13%. A note on this clonotype: What it binds is not known.

The study's findings and limits: CD4+ contracting clones were found mainly in CM and EM, and CD8+ ones in EMRA. For second-wave clones that peaked at day 37, SARS-CoV-2 specificity went unverified.

Specimen: PBMCs or a T cell subset sorted from them (not recorded which). This receptor was identified in an adult woman who had mild COVID-19 (a few samples of this study predate the infection). Cell type and time point are not known. The rearrangement uses TRBV12-3 or TRBV12-4 and TRBJ2-3; D may be TRBD2 (6 bases). The CDR3 protein is CASRRGDGYPDTQYF. CDR3 in DNA: TGTGCCAGCAGACGCGGGGACGGCTACCCAGATACGCAGTATTTT.